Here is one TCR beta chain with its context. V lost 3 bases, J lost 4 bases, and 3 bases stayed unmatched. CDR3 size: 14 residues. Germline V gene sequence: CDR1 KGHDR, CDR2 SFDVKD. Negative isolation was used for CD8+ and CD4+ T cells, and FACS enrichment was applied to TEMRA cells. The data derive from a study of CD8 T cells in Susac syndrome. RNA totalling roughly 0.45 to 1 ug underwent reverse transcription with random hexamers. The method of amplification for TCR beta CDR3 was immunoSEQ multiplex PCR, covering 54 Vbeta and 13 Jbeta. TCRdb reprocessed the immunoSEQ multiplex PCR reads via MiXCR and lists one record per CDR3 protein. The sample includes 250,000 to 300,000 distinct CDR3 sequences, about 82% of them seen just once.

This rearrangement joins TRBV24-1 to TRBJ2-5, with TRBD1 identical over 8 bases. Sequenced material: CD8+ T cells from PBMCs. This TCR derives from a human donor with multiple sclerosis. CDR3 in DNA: TGTGCCACCAGTGATCTCGGACAGGGAGAGACCCAGTACTTC. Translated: CATSDLGQGETQYF.